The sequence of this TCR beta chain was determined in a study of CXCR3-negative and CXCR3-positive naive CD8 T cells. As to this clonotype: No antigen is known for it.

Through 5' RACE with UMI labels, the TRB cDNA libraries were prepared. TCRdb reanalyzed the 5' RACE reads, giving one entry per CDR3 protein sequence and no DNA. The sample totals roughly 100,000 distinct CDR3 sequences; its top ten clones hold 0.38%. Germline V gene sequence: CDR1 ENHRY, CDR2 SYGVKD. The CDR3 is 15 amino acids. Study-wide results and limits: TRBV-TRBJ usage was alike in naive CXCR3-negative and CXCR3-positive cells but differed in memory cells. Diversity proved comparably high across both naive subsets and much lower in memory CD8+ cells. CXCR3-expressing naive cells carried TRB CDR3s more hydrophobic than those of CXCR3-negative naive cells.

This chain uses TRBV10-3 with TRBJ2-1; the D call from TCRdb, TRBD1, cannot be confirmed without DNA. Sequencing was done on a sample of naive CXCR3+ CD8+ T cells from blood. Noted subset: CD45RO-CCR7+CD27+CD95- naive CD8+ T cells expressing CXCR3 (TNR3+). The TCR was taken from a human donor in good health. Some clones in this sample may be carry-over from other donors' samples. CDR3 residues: CAITGTTVSYNEQFF.